This is a list of T cell receptor beta chains from one sample in a study of blood T cells in healthy people across ages. One entry per CDR3 protein, called by TCRdb with MiXCR from the 5' RACE reads. Found here are 650,000 to 1,000,000 distinct CDR3 sequences, about 46% of them singletons; the top ten hold 15% to 20%. The sequencing input was blood. The receptors derive from a man older than 75 in good health. Both conserved end residues are part of each CDR3. Each record gives: V gene, clone size, J gene, D gene, CDR3 DNA, CDR3 protein. D genes are given only for firm matches. Clone size is shown for a subset of rows, as once, few, many or a class of expanded clone.

TRBV27	-	TRBJ2-1	TRBD2	TGTGCCAGCTGCCTCGGTACTAGCGTCGCTAATGAGCAGTTCTTC	CASCLGTSVANEQFF
TRBV27	few	TRBJ2-1	TRBD1	TGTGCCAGCAGTTTAATCTGGGGACAGAGCAATGAGCAGTTCTTC	CASSLIWGQSNEQFF
TRBV7-2	once	TRBJ2-5	TRBD2	TGTGCCATCCTCGGGAGGGGGAGGGACAATGAGCAGTACTTC	CAILGRGRDNEQYF
TRBV4-2	many	TRBJ2-1	TRBD2	TGTGCCAGCAGCCCAGTACCCGCGGGAGGGCCGGTAAATGAGCAGTTCTTC	CASSPVPAGGPVNEQFF
TRBV20-1	-	TRBJ1-2	-	TGCAGTGCTAGTCTCTCGGAAGGCTACACCTTC	CSASLSEGYTF
TRBV4-2	few	TRBJ2-1	-	TGTGCCAGCAGCCAGGGAAGGGCTAGAGACAATGAGCAGTTCTTC	CASSQGRARDNEQFF
TRBV10-3	-	TRBJ2-7	TRBD1	TGTGCCATCAGGAGGGACAGGGTGGAGGAGCAGTACTTC	CAIRRDRVEEQYF
TRBV25-1	-	TRBJ2-7	-	TGTGCCAGCGCCTTTGGGCGGCACCCCCTTTCCTCCTACGAGCAGTACTTC	CASAFGRHPLSSYEQYF
TRBV12-3/TRBV12-4	-	TRBJ1-6	-	TGTGCCAGCAGGGTGGACAGCTCCTATAATCCACCCCTCCACTTT	CASRVDSSYNPPLHF
TRBV20-1	-	TRBJ1-4	-	TGCAGTGCTAGTGGTCCCAGGTGGGGTGAAAAACTGTTTTTT	CSASGPRWGEKLFF
TRBV12-3/TRBV12-4	-	TRBJ1-2	TRBD1	TGTGCCAGCAGTTTGGGACAGGTGATCTATGGCTACACCTTC	CASSLGQVIYGYTF
TRBV7-6	-	TRBJ2-2	-	TGTGCCAGCAGCTCGAAATTGGGGGCAAGGGCCGGGGAGCTGTTTTTT	CASSSKLGARAGELFF
TRBV5-1	few	TRBJ2-5	TRBD2	TGCGCCAGCAGCGCCGGACTAGCGGGAGGTCAAGAGACCCAGTACTTC	CASSAGLAGGQETQYF
TRBV27	few	TRBJ2-7	-	TGTGCCAGCAGTCCAACCATAGGCCCCTACGAGCAGTACTTC	CASSPTIGPYEQYF
TRBV27	-	TRBJ2-3	-	TGTGCCAGCAGTTTATCGGAAGCGGATACGCAGTATTTT	CASSLSEADTQYF
TRBV13	-	TRBJ2-1	TRBD1	TGTGCCAGCAGGCCACCGGGACAGGGATACAATGAGCAGTTCTTC	CASRPPGQGYNEQFF
TRBV5-1	-	TRBJ2-7	TRBD2	TGCGCCAGCAGCCGTACTAGCGGGGGGGACAATGGGCAGTACTTC	CASSRTSGGDNGQYF
TRBV11-2	-	TRBJ2-1	-	TGTGCCAGCAGCCCAGCTAGCAGAGGCTCCTACGATGAGCAGTTCTTC	CASSPASRGSYDEQFF
TRBV20-1	-	TRBJ1-6	-	TGCAGTGCTAGAGATCGCAAGGGAAGTAATTCACCCCCCCACTTT	CSARDRKGSNSPPHF
TRBV3-1	-	TRBJ2-1	-	TGTGCCAGCAGCCAAGATTTCGGAACAACAGGGCAGTTCTTC	CASSQDFGTTGQFF
TRBV28	-	TRBJ1-3	TRBD1	TGTGCCAGCAGTTCCCCGGGACAGGGGAGGGGAAACACCATATATTTT	CASSSPGQGRGNTIYF
TRBV20-1	once	TRBJ1-1	-	TGCAGTGCTAGAGACCCCTGGGATCCGGGCACTGAAGCTTTCTTT	CSARDPWDPGTEAFF
TRBV5-1	few	TRBJ2-1	-	TGCGCCAGTTCCCCCGGGGGAGGCGAGCCTCGTGAGCAGTTCTTC	CASSPGGGEPREQFF
TRBV7-2	-	TRBJ2-1	-	TGTGCCAGCAGCTTAGCATCCTACGCGGGGCAGTTCTTC	CASSLASYAGQFF
TRBV12-3/TRBV12-4	-	TRBJ1-5	-	TGTGCCAGCAGCACAGGAGGGGTTCAAAATCAGCCCCAGCATTTT	CASSTGGVQNQPQHF
TRBV20-1	once	TRBJ2-5	-	TGCAGTGCTGGGGTCCCGGGAATAGAGACCCAGTACTTC	CSAGVPGIETQYF
TRBV27	few	TRBJ2-5	TRBD1	TGTGCCAGCACGACAGGGGGCAGGGAGACCCAGTACTTC	CASTTGGRETQYF
TRBV5-1	few	TRBJ1-1	-	TGCGCCAGCAGCCCGAGCGGAGGGAACACTGAAGCTTTCTTT	CASSPSGGNTEAFF
TRBV18	few	TRBJ2-3	-	TGTGCCAGCTCACCACCCAACAGAGATACGCAGTATTTT	CASSPPNRDTQYF
TRBV20-1	-	TRBJ2-5	TRBD2	TGCAGTACTGAGCCGACGGGCGGGAGTTACGAGACCCAGTACTTC	CSTEPTGGSYETQYF
TRBV20-1	-	TRBJ2-7	-	TGCAGTGCTACCCGGGCCTACGAGCAGTACTTC	CSATRAYEQYF
TRBV9	-	TRBJ2-3	-	TGTGCCAGAAGCGTAGCAAGTGGCAGCACAGATACGCAGTATTTT	CARSVASGSTDTQYF